This TCR beta chain originates from a study of OX40 agonist ivuxolimab in advanced cancers. Some clones are missing from TCRdb's copy, which holds only in-frame ones; the method was immunoSEQ multiplex PCR. Found here are about 61,000 clones, approximately 86% of them singletons; the top ten hold around 0.52%. In regard to this clone: Its matching antigen is unknown.

Per the germline V gene, CDR1 is SGHTA and CDR2 is FQGTGA. The CDR3 runs to 17 residues. V dropped 2 bases and J dropped 3 bases, with 16 bases sitting between them. Study-level findings and limits: Clonal expansion by week 6 occurred in CD4+ and CD8+ blood T cells (at 0.1 to 3.0 mg/kg).

Autoimmune disease history or systemic immunosuppression was exclusionary. V gene TRBV7-3 combines with J gene TRBJ2-2; tentative D call: TRBD2 (6 bases). The sequencing used CD4+ or CD8+ T cells sorted from blood, collected in a trial of the OX40 agonist ivuxolimab. The receptor was isolated from an adult with an advanced solid tumor such as melanoma, head and neck, liver or kidney cancer. This chain's CDR3 is CASSLPMGGHDTGELFF. The CDR3 coding sequence is TGTGCCAGCAGCTTACCTATGGGAGGTCACGACACCGGGGAGCTGTTTTTT.